Shown below are 24 T cell receptor beta chains from a single sample sequenced in a study of blood T cell repertoires in COVID-19. Method: immunoSEQ multiplex PCR; TCRdb's copy keeps in-frame clones and lacks some. Found here are approximately 220,000 clones, about 83% of them singletons; the top ten hold approximately 4%. The sequenced material came from PBMCs or T cells enriched from blood (not recorded which). The receptors stem from a woman aged 40 to 50 who had been exposed to COVID-19.

This chain uses TRBV6-5 with TRBJ1-5; 7 bases are a match to TRBD1. In germline, CDR1 is MNHEY, CDR2 SVGAGI. V shed 6 bases, J shed 7 bases, and the junction held 6 bases outside the gene matches. There are 13 residues in the CDR3. The CDR3 coding sequence is TGTGCCAGCAGGGGGACAGCAGGCCAGCCCCAGCATTTT. This encodes CASRGTAGQPQHF.

J is TRBJ2-5 and V is TRBV29-1; 10 bases line up with TRBD2. Germline loops: CDR1 SQVTM, CDR2 ANQGSEA. This CDR3 has 14 residues. Trimming cost V 5 bases and J 2 bases; bases outside gene matches: 5. The CDR3 spells CSVPLAGVQETQYF. CDR3 in DNA: TGCAGCGTTCCTCTAGCGGGGGTACAAGAGACCCAGTACTTC. The full variable domain, in which reference TRBV29-1 and TRBJ2-5 provide the parts outside the CDR3, is SAVISQKPSRDICQRGTSLTIQCQVDSQVTMMFWYRQQPGQSLTLIATANQGSEATYESGFVIDKFPISRPNLTFSTLTVSNMSPEDSSIYLCSVPLAGVQETQYFGPGTRLLVL.

This rearrangement joins TRBV4-1 to TRBJ2-7, with TRBD2 matching 7 bases. Germline CDR1 reads MGHRA; CDR2 reads YSYEKL. The CDR3 extends over 15 amino acids. V lost 4 bases, J lost 2 bases, and 8 bases stayed unmatched. The CDR3 region has the DNA TGCGCCAGCAGCCGAGCGGGACCCACGCCCTACGAGCAGTACTTC. Translated, it gives CASSRAGPTPYEQYF.

CDR3 amino acids: CASSSRAGGLPTGQFF. The CDR3 DNA reads as TGTGCCAGCAGCTCTCGAGCGGGGGGGCTGCCTACCGGGCAGTTCTTC. The chain is built from TRBV7-9 and TRBJ2-1, with 10 bases that match TRBD2. J gave up 12 bases and V 4 bases, and 15 bases lay outside the gene matches. The CDR3 sequence is 16 residues long. The germline V gene encodes CDR1 SEHNR and CDR2 FQNEAQ (reference sequence).

The chain carries TRBV5-8 and TRBJ2-5, with D hard to call. V was trimmed by 4 bases and J by 5 bases, leaving 21 bases between them. The CDR3 totals 16 residues. The V gene's germline CDR1 is SGHTS and CDR2 YDEGEE. The CDR3 region is CASSPLSGLRGETQYF. CDR3 nucleotides: TGTGCCAGCAGCCCTTTATCCGGTTTGAGAGGCGAGACCCAGTACTTC.

On this clone itself: Other DNA sequences within the sample encode an identical CDR3. The chain has TRBV12-3 or TRBV12-4 and TRBJ2-3; tentative D call: TRBD1 (5 bases). Trimming stripped 7 bases from V and 10 bases from J, with 15 bases between. The CDR3 consists of 12 residues. In DNA form, the CDR3 reads TGTGCCAGCAACTTTGACAGAGCACCGCAGTATTTT. It codes for CASNFDRAPQYF.

This clone occurred many times. The rearrangement links TRBV5-1 to TRBJ2-5, with 8 bases fitting TRBD1. Losses at the gene ends were 3 bases for V and 5 bases for J; bases not matched to a gene: 12. This CDR3 has 16 amino acids. Germline V lookup: CDR1 SGHRS, CDR2 YFSETQ. As DNA, the CDR3 is TGCGCCAGCAGCTCTCCGGGGCAGGGGGCTCGGGAGACCCAGTACTTC. Protein product: CASSSPGQGARETQYF.

This sequence joins TRBV6-6 and TRBJ2-7; 9 positions match TRBD1. The V segment lost 2 bases and the J segment 5 bases; nucleotides outside the gene matches: 7. The germline gives CDR1 MNHNY, CDR2 SVGAGI (reference sequence). The CDR3 extends over 15 amino acids. In DNA, the CDR3 is TGTGCCAGCAGTTACGGGGGACAGGGTAAAAACGAGCAGTACTTC. This gives the protein CASSYGGQGKNEQYF.

This chain uses TRBV19 with TRBJ1-5; D may be TRBD1 (6 bases). Germline V gene lookup returns CDR1 LNHDA and CDR2 SQIVND (reference sequence). This CDR3 spans 18 amino acids. The ends were cut back, 5 bases at V and 4 bases at J, with 24 bases in the middle. DNA of the CDR3: TGTGCCAGTAGTCTCCCAGCGTCATCAGGGGAACTGAATCAGCCCCAGCATTTT. Its protein is CASSLPASSGELNQPQHF.

This chain uses TRBV30 with TRBJ1-1; D gene ambiguous. The germline V gene has CDR1 GTSNPN and CDR2 SVGIG (reference sequence). Trimming shortened V by 3 bases and J by 4 bases, and 18 bases separated the two germline ends. CDR3 length: 15 amino acids. For the CDR3, the DNA is TGTGCCTGGAGGACGATGGAGGGCTGGAGCACTGAAGCTTTCTTT. This encodes CAWRTMEGWSTEAFF. The full variable domain, its missing parts supplied by reference TRBV30 and TRBJ1-1, is SQTIHQWPATLVQPVGSPLSLECTVEGTSNPNLYWYRQAAGRGLQLLFYSVGIGQISSEVPQNLSASRPQDRQFILSSKKLLLSDSGFYLCAWRTMEGWSTEAFFGQGTRLTVV.

The rearrangement links TRBV18 to TRBJ2-2, with 8 bases that match TRBD1. Germline CDR1 and CDR2: KGHSH and LQKENI. The V and J ends lost 4 bases and 5 bases, in that order; junction bases with no gene match: 3. The CDR3 contains 14 residues. CDR3 region: CASSLGQGTGELFF. The DNA of the CDR3 is TGTGCCAGCTCACTCGGACAGGGAACCGGGGAGCTGTTTTTT. Supplemented by reference TRBV18 and TRBJ2-2, the full variable domain reads NAGVMQNPRHLVRRRGQEARLRCSPMKGHSHVYWYRQLPEEGLKFMVYLQKENIIDESGMPKERFSAEFPKEGPSILRIQQVVRGDSAAYFCASSLGQGTGELFFGEGSRLTVL.

The gene calls are TRBV28 and TRBJ2-5, with D unresolved. The V and J ends lost 6 bases and 7 bases respectively, with 9 bases between them. CDR3 length: 11 residues. Germline V gives CDR1 MDHEN, CDR2 SYDVKM. This CDR3 reads CASRFPGTQYF. The CDR3 coding sequence is TGTGCCAGCAGATTTCCCGGGACCCAGTACTTC.

J is TRBJ2-6 and V is TRBV5-1, with TRBD2 identical over 7 bases. Germline values: CDR1 SGHRS, CDR2 YFSETQ. With 6 bases clipped from V and 1 base from J, the junction kept 7 bases outside the gene matches. The CDR3 consists of 16 residues. CDR3 coding DNA: TGCGCCAGCACCTCCCTAGCGGTGTCTGGGGCCAACGTCCTGACTTTC. As protein: CASTSLAVSGANVLTF.

V usage is TRBV6-5 and J usage is TRBJ1-1; D gene uncertain. Trimming removed 10 bases from V and 6 bases from J, with 24 bases in between. The CDR3 has 15 amino acids. Germline values: CDR1 MNHEY, CDR2 SVGAGI. CDR3 in DNA: TGTGCCACCGACTCGTCGGTACGCCGCGTCCCTGAAGCTTTCTTT. It is translated as CATDSSVRRVPEAFF.

The rearrangement links TRBV19 to TRBJ1-4; D is uncertain. The germline V and J ends were trimmed by 1 base and 10 bases, with 13 bases remaining between them. CDR3 length: 14 residues. Germline CDR1 is LNHDA and CDR2 is SQIVND (reference sequence). The CDR3 sequence: CASSIARPGGKLFF. In DNA form, the CDR3 reads TGTGCCAGTAGTATAGCGAGGCCAGGAGGAAAACTGTTTTTT.

The J gene is TRBJ2-7, the V gene TRBV7-2, with 8 bases matching TRBD1. Germline V gene sequence: CDR1 SGHTA, CDR2 FQGNSA. J lost 0 bases, V lost 5 bases, and 6 bases had no gene match. The CDR3 has 15 residues. The CDR3, as DNA: TGTGCCAGCAGCACTACCGACAGGGGCTCCTACGAGCAGTACTTC. It encodes CASSTTDRGSYEQYF.

This clone has more than one count but fewer than ten. J is TRBJ2-1 and V is TRBV6-5; 14 nucleotides agree with TRBD2. Germline CDR1 reads MNHEY; CDR2 reads SVGAGI. V trimming: 9 bases; J trimming: 8 bases; junction bases outside the gene matches: 9. The CDR3 sequence is 15 residues long. CDR3 sequence reads: CASASGLAGGHEQFF. In DNA, the CDR3 is TGTGCCAGTGCTTCTGGACTAGCGGGGGGCCATGAGCAGTTCTTC.

The chain carries TRBV27 and TRBJ1-5, with a tentative D call TRBD1 (5 bases). The CDR3 covers 14 residues. Germline lookup yields CDR1 MNHEY and CDR2 SMNVEV (reference sequence). Trimming removed 3 bases at V and 7 bases at J, with 13 bases between. The CDR3 sequence: CASSFNGAQQPQHF. CDR3 nucleotides: TGTGCCAGCAGTTTCAATGGGGCTCAGCAGCCCCAGCATTTT.

The V gene is TRBV30, the J gene TRBJ1-5; D might be TRBD1 (6 bases). V was clipped by 0 bases and J by 5 bases, with 8 bases between them. The V gene's germline CDR1 is GTSNPN and CDR2 SVGIG (reference sequence). The length of the CDR3 is 13 residues. The chain's CDR3 is CAWSVAGDQPQHF. In nucleotides, the CDR3 is TGTGCCTGGAGTGTCGCAGGGGATCAGCCCCAGCATTTT.

This clone appeared a single time. This chain joins TRBV4-2 and TRBJ2-1, with a possible D match to TRBD2 (6 bases). The CDR3 is 15 residues long. Trimming left V 0 bases short and J 8 bases short, with 14 bases between. Germline CDR1 and CDR2: LGHNA and YNFKEQ. As DNA, the CDR3 is TGTGCCAGCAGCCAAGATTGGGACTCTAAGGATGAGCAGTTCTTC. This sequence encodes CASSQDWDSKDEQFF.

The chain carries TRBV30 and TRBJ1-4, with D possibly TRBD1 on 5 matching bases. The CDR3 sequence is 13 residues long. Germline V gene sequence: CDR1 GTSNPN, CDR2 SVGIG (reference sequence). V was shortened by 2 bases and J by 4 bases, with 8 bases between the two germline ends. CDR3 DNA: TGTGCCTGGAGTCGACAGAGTAATGAAAAACTGTTTTTT. Translation gives CAWSRQSNEKLFF.

V usage is TRBV7-2 and J usage is TRBJ1-1; D gene uncertain. V dropped 3 bases and J dropped 4 bases, with 15 bases sitting between them. Germline V gene sequence: CDR1 SGHTA, CDR2 FQGNSA. CDR3 length: 15 amino acids. The CDR3 region is CASSFLGIRGTEAFF. DNA of the CDR3: TGTGCCAGCAGCTTTTTGGGGATCCGGGGCACTGAAGCTTTCTTT.

In its sample, this clone was seen a few times. The gene calls are TRBV28 and TRBJ1-4; D is undetermined. The ends were cut back, 8 bases at V and 4 bases at J, with 8 bases in the middle. Germline V gene lookup returns CDR1 MDHEN and CDR2 SYDVKM. The CDR3 covers 12 residues. The DNA of the CDR3 is TGTGCCAGCGCCGAACTTAATGAAAAACTGTTTTTT. Protein sequence: CASAELNEKLFF.

The rearrangement links TRBV5-1 to TRBJ2-7; 7 nucleotides align to TRBD1. The CDR3 length is 13 residues. The V segment lost 4 bases and the J segment 4 bases; nucleotides outside the gene matches: 5. CDR1 SGHRS and CDR2 YFSETQ come from the germline V gene. CDR3 region: CASSGNRGYEQYF. The CDR3, as DNA: TGCGCCAGCAGCGGGAACAGGGGTTACGAGCAGTACTTC. The variable domain in full, completed from reference TRBV5-1 and TRBJ2-7, reads KAGVTQTPRYLIKTRGQQVTLSCSPISGHRSVSWYQQTPGQGLQFLFEYFSETQRNKGNFPGRFSGRQFSNSRSEMNVSTLELGDSALYLCASSGNRGYEQYFGPGTRLTVT.